These 13 T cell receptor beta chains were all obtained from the same sample, sequenced in a study of cytomegalovirus exposure and HLA in healthy donors. Produced via immunoSEQ multiplex PCR; TCRdb's table is partial and in-frame only. The data show hundreds of thousands of clones, about nine tenths seen once. Input material: PBMCs. The receptors were sampled from a woman under 40 in good health and CMV-seronegative.

This rearrangement joins TRBV6-1 to TRBJ2-2; the match to TRBD2 covers 13 bases. V trimming: 4 bases; J trimming: 4 bases; junction bases outside the gene matches: 12. CDR3 length equals 19 residues. The germline V gene encodes CDR1 MNHNS and CDR2 SASEGT. The CDR3 coding sequence is TGTGCCAGCAGTGCAACTCGCCGAGGACTAGCGGGAGTCACCGGGGAGCTGTTTTTT. Translated, it gives CASSATRRGLAGVTGELFF.

The chain joins TRBV7-3 to TRBJ2-1; 8 nucleotides align to TRBD1. Trimming removed 5 bases from V and 5 bases from J; junction bases left unmatched: 5. The CDR3 totals 14 residues. Per the germline V gene, CDR1 is SGHTA and CDR2 is FQGTGA. The CDR3, as DNA: TGTGCCAGCAGCCCCAGGGGACAGGACAATGAGCAGTTCTTC. This codes for CASSPRGQDNEQFF.

The gene calls are TRBV4-1 and TRBJ2-1; 9 positions match TRBD2. Trimming took 1 base from V and 6 from J; bases not matched to a gene: 7. The CDR3 spans 16 residues. Germline CDR1 is MGHRA and CDR2 is YSYEKL. In DNA form, the CDR3 reads TGCGCCAGCAGCCAAGGAGGGCGGGAGGGCCTCAATGAGCAGTTCTTC. This gives the protein CASSQGGREGLNEQFF.

The chain couples TRBV15 to TRBJ1-2; TRBD1 agrees at 10 bases. J lost 4 bases, V lost 1 base, and 15 bases had no gene match. The CDR3 covers 19 residues. Looked up from germline, CDR1 is LNHNV and CDR2 is YYDKDF (reference sequence). CDR3 sequence (DNA): TGTGCCACCAGCAGAGCGCTGGGACAGGGGAAAAAATCCCTCTATGGCTACACCTTC. It is translated as CATSRALGQGKKSLYGYTF.

The V call is TRBV29-1, the J call TRBJ2-1, with D unclear. The CDR3 loop spans 11 amino acids. CDR1 is SQVTM and CDR2 is ANQGSEA in the germline V gene. Trimming took 7 bases from V and 10 from J, leaving 14 bases between them. CDR3 DNA sequence: TGCAGCGCGATATCCCATGAGGAGCAGTTCTTC. Residues: CSAISHEEQFF.

The rearrangement uses TRBV6-5 and TRBJ2-5; D is perhaps TRBD1 (7 bases). The V gene lost 5 bases and the J gene lost 10 bases, with 23 bases spanning the gap. Germline V gene lookup returns CDR1 MNHEY and CDR2 SVGAGI. This CDR3 contains 15 residues. The CDR3 nucleotides are TGTGCCAGCAGTCCTTCGGAGGGGGCCCCAGGTGACCAGTACTTC. This codes for CASSPSEGAPGDQYF.

The V gene is TRBV28, the J gene TRBJ2-5; D ambiguous. Trimming removed 6 bases from V and 2 bases from J, with 13 bases in between. Germline V gene data show CDR1 as MDHEN and CDR2 as SYDVKM. CDR3 size: 14 residues. The CDR3 is CASSPLNPQETQYF. As DNA, the CDR3 is TGTGCCAGCAGCCCCTTGAATCCACAAGAGACCCAGTACTTC.

In nucleotides, the CDR3 is TGTGCCAGCAGAGATAAGGTACCTAGCGGGAGAATGTATACGCAGTATTTT. The encoded protein is CASRDKVPSGRMYTQYF. The chain links TRBV7-2 to TRBJ2-3; TRBD2 aligns across 10 bases. The J segment lost 7 bases and the V segment lost 6 bases, leaving 16 bases of the junction unmatched. The CDR3 has 17 amino acids. Per germline, CDR1 SGHTA and CDR2 FQGNSA.

This clone appeared once. DNA of the CDR3: TGTGCCAGCAGCCCGACCGCGAACACCGGGGAGCTGTTTTTT. Residues: CASSPTANTGELFF. The V and J genes are TRBV14 and TRBJ2-2, with no clear D. Trimming removed 4 bases at V and 0 bases at J, with 6 bases between. CDR3 size: 14 residues. Per the germline V gene, CDR1 is SGHDN and CDR2 is FVKESK.

The V gene is TRBV5-5, the J gene TRBJ1-3; D is uncertain. V gave up 6 bases and J gave up 7 bases, with 17 bases separating them. The CDR3 loop spans 14 amino acids. CDR1 is SGHKS, CDR2 YYEKEE, per germline (reference sequence). The CDR3 DNA sequence: TGTGCCAGCACCCAAGCCGAAGTTCGCAACACCATATATTTT. Translating gives CASTQAEVRNTIYF. The full variable domain, completed using reference TRBV5-5 and TRBJ1-3, is DAGVTQSPTHLIKTRGQQVTLRCSPISGHKSVSWYQQVLGQGPQFIFQYYEKEERGRGNFPDRFSARQFPNYSSELNVNALLLGDSALYLCASTQAEVRNTIYFGEGSWLTVV.

The chain is built from TRBV19 and TRBJ2-1; TRBD2 matches 12 bases. The germline gives CDR1 LNHDA, CDR2 SQIVND (reference sequence). The CDR3 loop spans 16 amino acids. J gave up 8 bases and V 1 base, and 6 bases lay outside the gene matches. The CDR3 loop is CASSIGGLAGNDEQFF. The DNA for the CDR3 is TGTGCCAGTAGTATAGGTGGACTAGCGGGAAATGATGAGCAGTTCTTC.

The genes are TRBV6-5 and TRBJ2-5; perhaps TRBD2 as D (6 bases). There are 13 residues in the CDR3. Trimming took off 2 bases at V and 2 bases at J, with 6 bases between the two ends. Per germline, CDR1 MNHEY and CDR2 SVGAGI. The CDR3 region is CASSYREQETQYF. In DNA form, the CDR3 reads TGTGCCAGCAGTTACCGGGAGCAAGAGACCCAGTACTTC.

CDR3 nucleotides: TGTGCCAGCAGGCCCCCGGGACTAGCGGGAGAAGAGACCCAGTACTTC. Encoded protein: CASRPPGLAGEETQYF. The chain carries TRBV7-3 and TRBJ2-5, with 14 bases lining up with TRBD2. The CDR3 is 16 amino acids. Trimming cost V 6 bases and J 3 bases; bases outside gene matches: 6. The V gene's germline CDR1 is SGHTA and CDR2 FQGTGA.